A selection of T cell receptor beta chains follows, all from one sample in a study of T cells in Graves' hyperthyroidism and ophthalmopathy. TCRdb redid the calling of the multiplex PCR reads with MiXCR, one entry per CDR3 protein. The sample comprises 130,000 or so distinct CDR3 sequences, more than 20% of which are singletons, and more than 65% rests with the top ten. Sequencing used blood. These receptor sequences come from a woman aged 45-59 years with Graves' hyperthyroidism that later progressed to Graves' ophthalmopathy. CDR3s include the opening cysteine and the closing phenylalanine or tryptophan. D genes are given only for firm matches. For some rows the clone size is stated as once, few or many, or as a class when expanded; others skip it.

V gene: TRBV2; J gene: TRBJ2-7; D gene: TRBD1; clone size: many; CDR3 DNA: TGTGCCAGCAGCAAAATAACAGGGGTAGGCGAGCAGTACTTC; CDR3 protein: CASSKITGVGEQYF
V gene: TRBV20-1; J gene: TRBJ2-7; D gene: TRBD1; clone size: many; CDR3 DNA: TGCAGTGCTAGACCTCCCACCCTACAGGGGAGATTAGGCGAGCAGTACTTC; CDR3 protein: CSARPPTLQGRLGEQYF
V gene: TRBV6-2/TRBV6-3; J gene: TRBJ2-1; D gene: TRBD2; clone size: .; CDR3 DNA: TGTGCCAGCAGTCTCATTCTGGCGGGAGGGCCGGGTGAGCAGTTCTTC; CDR3 protein: CASSLILAGGPGEQFF
V gene: TRBV6-4; J gene: TRBJ2-2; D gene: .; clone size: few; CDR3 DNA: TGTGCCAGCAGTCCCGGGACATACACCGGGGAGCTGTTTTTT; CDR3 protein: CASSPGTYTGELFF
V gene: TRBV2; J gene: TRBJ2-3; D gene: TRBD1; clone size: many; CDR3 DNA: TGTGCCAGCACGCGACAGGGCAAGAGCACAGATACGCAGTATTTT; CDR3 protein: CASTRQGKSTDTQYF
V gene: TRBV14; J gene: TRBJ2-1; D gene: TRBD2; clone size: few; CDR3 DNA: TGTGCCAGCAGCCCCAGACTAGCGGGAGTGGGTGAGCAGTTCTTC; CDR3 protein: CASSPRLAGVGEQFF
V gene: TRBV18; J gene: TRBJ2-1; D gene: .; clone size: many; CDR3 DNA: TGTGCCAGCTCGTCACAGGGAAGCGGCTCCTACAATGAGCAGTTCTTC; CDR3 protein: CASSSQGSGSYNEQFF
V gene: TRBV2; J gene: TRBJ2-4; D gene: .; clone size: many; CDR3 DNA: TGTGCCAGCAGTGAAGGCGGAGGGGGAGCCAAAAACATTCAGTACTTC; CDR3 protein: CASSEGGGGAKNIQYF
V gene: TRBV20-1; J gene: TRBJ1-3; D gene: .; clone size: many; CDR3 DNA: TGCAGTGCTAGGGGAAGGGCCCGGGACACCATATATTTT; CDR3 protein: CSARGRARDTIYF
V gene: TRBV5-4; J gene: TRBJ2-3; D gene: .; clone size: few; CDR3 DNA: TGTGCCAGCAGCTTGGGGATCGGCGCAGATACGCAGTATTTT; CDR3 protein: CASSLGIGADTQYF
V gene: TRBV28; J gene: TRBJ1-4; D gene: .; clone size: many; CDR3 DNA: TGTGCCAGCAGTTTAGGTGCCGGGGCTAATGAAAAACTGTTTTTT; CDR3 protein: CASSLGAGANEKLFF
V gene: TRBV7-9; J gene: TRBJ2-7; D gene: .; clone size: many; CDR3 DNA: TGTGCCAGCAGCTTATCCACACTCTCCCACGAGCAGTACTTC; CDR3 protein: CASSLSTLSHEQYF
V gene: TRBV28; J gene: TRBJ2-1; D gene: TRBD2; clone size: many; CDR3 DNA: TGTGCCAGCAGTTCCCCGTCGACTAGCGGGAGCTCCTACAATGAGCAGTTCTTC; CDR3 protein: CASSSPSTSGSSYNEQFF